This section outlines one T cell receptor beta chain sequence together with its context. This entry is derived from a study of blood T cell repertoires in COVID-19. About the study: Acute-phase and convalescent COVID-19 samples originated in the United States, Italy and Spain. The cDNA or gDNA used as material had been derived from T cells, B-cell-depleted T cells, or PBMCs.

Seattle cases were enrolled at active infection and followed longitudinally. V lost 7 bases and J lost 0, with 16 bases in between. The CDR3 contains 16 residues. Germline-derived CDR1 and CDR2 are SGHDT and YYEEEE. This table comes from immunoSEQ multiplex PCR, and its TCRdb copy is limited to in-frame clones, with some not included. Among hundreds of thousands of clones, more than 75% were seen once, and the ten largest hold about 6.3%. Sequencing used peripheral blood. The V gene is TRBV5-6, the J gene TRBJ2-2; unclear D gene. This clonotype was obtained from a woman between 50 and 59 years old with COVID-19, enrolled during active disease. CDR3 region: CASSRVRSTNTGELFF. CDR3 nucleotide sequence: TGTGCCAGCTCCCGGGTCAGAAGTACGAACACCGGGGAGCTGTTTTTT. Looking up the rest from reference TRBV5-6 and TRBJ2-2 gives the full variable domain: DAGVTQSPTHLIKTRGQQVTLRCSPKSGHDTVSWYQQALGQGPQFIFQYYEEEERQRGNFPDRFSGHQFPNYSSELNVNALLLGDSALYLCASSRVRSTNTGELFFGEGSRLTVL.